These 29 T cell receptor beta chains came from one sample sequenced in a study of OX40 agonist ivuxolimab in advanced cancers. This table comes from immunoSEQ multiplex PCR, and its TCRdb copy is limited to in-frame clones, with some not included. The repertoire includes around 20,000 clones, approximately 80% of them detected once, and 3% to 3.5% sits in the top ten. This material consisted of CD4+ or CD8+ T cells sorted from blood, taken in a trial of the OX40 agonist ivuxolimab. Source of these receptors: an adult with an advanced solid tumor such as melanoma, head and neck, liver or kidney cancer.

This chain connects TRBV5-1 to TRBJ2-5; D is uncertain. The CDR3 is 13 residues long. CDR1 and CDR2 from the germline V gene are SGHRS and YFSETQ. Trimming took off 0 bases at V and 1 base at J, with 4 bases between the two ends. CDR3 sequence: CASSLDAQETQYF. DNA for the CDR3: TGCGCCAGCAGCTTGGACGCCCAAGAGACCCAGTACTTC. Full variable domain (missing parts from reference TRBV5-1 and TRBJ2-5): KAGVTQTPRYLIKTRGQQVTLSCSPISGHRSVSWYQQTPGQGLQFLFEYFSETQRNKGNFPGRFSGRQFSNSRSEMNVSTLELGDSALYLCASSLDAQETQYFGPGTRLLVL.

This chain joins TRBV5-1 and TRBJ2-3; no clear D gene. Germline V gene lookup returns CDR1 SGHRS and CDR2 YFSETQ. This CDR3 is built from 15 residues. V dropped 1 base and J dropped 3 bases, with 12 bases sitting between them. The CDR3 loop reads CASSLTDLPTDTQYF. CDR3 DNA: TGCGCCAGCAGCTTGACAGATTTACCAACAGATACGCAGTATTTT.

The chain couples TRBV19 to TRBJ1-5; no firm D call. This CDR3 is 16 amino acids long. Germline lookup yields CDR1 LNHDA and CDR2 SQIVND (reference sequence). The V and J ends lost 1 base and 0 bases respectively, with 10 bases between them. The DNA of the CDR3 is TGTGCCAGTAGTATAGTGGGTGTGAGTAGCAATCAGCCCCAGCATTTT. Its translation is CASSIVGVSSNQPQHF.

The genes are TRBV6-6 and TRBJ1-1; D perhaps matches TRBD1 (5 bases). CDR3 length: 14 amino acids. V lost 0 bases, J lost 5 bases, and 10 bases lay in between. The germline CDR1 and CDR2 sequences are MNHNY and SVGAGI (reference sequence). The CDR3 region has the DNA TGTGCCAGCAGTTACTCGACCGGGGGAACTGAAGCTTTCTTT. Amino acids: CASSYSTGGTEAFF.

This clone has only one observation. The chain employs TRBV19 and TRBJ1-5; 8 bases fit TRBD1. From germline, CDR1 is LNHDA and CDR2 SQIVND (reference sequence). This CDR3 is built from 15 residues. V was pared by 4 bases and J by 6 bases, with 8 bases of the junction left unmatched. The CDR3 coding sequence is TGTGCCAGTAGTACCGACAGGGGTTCAACTCAGCCCCAGCATTTT. Encoded protein: CASSTDRGSTQPQHF.

The chain recombines TRBV5-6 with TRBJ2-3; 9 bases agree with TRBD1. The CDR3 contains 15 residues. J gave up 4 bases and V 4 bases, and 7 bases lay outside the gene matches. Per germline, CDR1 SGHDT and CDR2 YYEEEE. The CDR3: CASSRPGQGPDTQYF. The CDR3 DNA reads TGTGCCAGCAGCCGACCGGGACAGGGACCAGATACGCAGTATTTT.

This clone was seen more than once but under ten times. The chain uses TRBV6-5 and TRBJ1-4; 7 nucleotides agree with TRBD1. The CDR3 totals 14 residues. J was trimmed by 7 bases and V by 0 bases; bases with no gene match: 2. CDR1 is MNHEY and CDR2 is SVGAGI in the germline V gene. The CDR3 sequence: CASSYSAGGEKLFF. Written as DNA, the CDR3 is TGTGCCAGCAGTTACTCGGCAGGGGGTGAAAAACTGTTTTTT.

The chain is built from TRBV5-1 and TRBJ2-5; no clear D gene. V shed 4 bases and J shed 4 bases, with 14 bases lying between them. The CDR3 totals 14 residues. Per the germline V gene, CDR1 is SGHRS and CDR2 is YFSETQ. As DNA, the CDR3 is TGCGCCAGCAGCCCGCCTGGCCGGGTAGAGACCCAGTACTTC. This sequence encodes CASSPPGRVETQYF.

The chain links TRBV15 to TRBJ1-1; D gene ambiguous. Trimming cost V 0 bases and J 0 bases, with 8 bases left between them. The CDR3 runs 15 residues. Germline CDR1 and CDR2: LNHNV and YYDKDF (reference sequence). The chain's CDR3 is CATSRDRRLNTEAFF. CDR3 DNA: TGTGCCACCAGCAGAGATCGACGGTTGAACACTGAAGCTTTCTTT.

The table lists this clone with a few counts. This chain joins TRBV6-1 and TRBJ1-5, with D maybe TRBD1 (5 bases). The CDR3 is 13 amino acids. CDR1 is MNHNS and CDR2 is SASEGT in the germline V gene. Trimming pared 7 bases from V and 11 bases from J, leaving 18 bases between. Here the CDR3 DNA reads TGTGCCAGCACTTTAGAAAGGGACCGAGCCCAGCATTTT. It specifies CASTLERDRAQHF.

The CDR3 sequence is CASSRTENTEAFF. The CDR3 DNA reads TGTGCCAGCAGCAGGACTGAGAACACTGAAGCTTTCTTT. V is TRBV5-4 and J is TRBJ1-1, with no clear D. The CDR3 runs to 13 residues. The V and J ends lost 4 bases and 1 base respectively, with 8 bases between them. Germline lookup yields CDR1 SGHNT and CDR2 YYREEE (reference sequence).

V usage is TRBV11-2 and J usage is TRBJ1-2, with a weak D call TRBD1 (5 bases). The CDR3 covers 15 residues. With 6 bases removed from V and 8 bases from J, the gap between germline ends came to 22 bases. The germline V gene encodes CDR1 SGHAT and CDR2 FQNNGV. In nucleotides, the CDR3 is TGTGCCAGCAGGGCCCCTTGGCAGGGCGGAGGCGGCTACACCTTC. The encoded protein is CASRAPWQGGGGYTF.

The count of this clone is one. The chain uses TRBV5-1 and TRBJ2-1, with a weak D call TRBD2 (5 bases). The CDR3 is 14 residues long. V was shortened by 6 bases and J by 0 bases, with 10 bases between the two germline ends. Germline CDR1 SGHRS, CDR2 YFSETQ. CDR3 in DNA: TGCGCCAGCACCACGGGAAACTCCTACAATGAGCAGTTCTTC. Protein sequence: CASTTGNSYNEQFF.

J is TRBJ2-5 and V is TRBV7-2; D uncertain. Trimming removed 5 bases from V and 4 bases from J, with 11 bases in between. Germline lookup yields CDR1 SGHTA and CDR2 FQGNSA. The CDR3 totals 13 residues. The CDR3 DNA reads as TGTGCCAGCAGCGTAGTAAACGGAGAGACCCAGTACTTC. Translation: CASSVVNGETQYF.

The genes are TRBV30 and TRBJ1-3; tentative D call: TRBD1 (5 bases). Trimming left V 4 bases short and J 0 bases short, with 10 bases between. CDR3 length: 14 amino acids. CDR1 is GTSNPN, CDR2 SVGIG, per germline (reference sequence). CDR3 nucleotide sequence: TGTGCCTGGAAAAGGGGCGGCTCTGGAAACACCATATATTTT. It specifies CAWKRGGSGNTIYF.

J is TRBJ2-3 and V is TRBV5-1; D ambiguous. The CDR3 totals 14 residues. Germline V gives CDR1 SGHRS, CDR2 YFSETQ. Trimming took off 1 base at V and 0 bases at J, with 6 bases between the two ends. CDR3 protein: CASSLQASTDTQYF. Here the CDR3 DNA reads TGCGCCAGCAGCTTGCAGGCGAGCACAGATACGCAGTATTTT.

This chain uses TRBV10-1 with TRBJ2-7; D gene unclear. Germline V lookup: CDR1 WNHNN, CDR2 SYGVQD (reference sequence). The CDR3 runs to 12 residues. V lost 0 bases and J 6 bases, leaving 6 bases between the germline ends. This CDR3 is CASSESSGEQYF. The CDR3 DNA follows: TGCGCCAGCAGTGAGTCTTCGGGCGAGCAGTACTTC.

J is TRBJ2-1 and V is TRBV28, with 8 bases matching TRBD1. This CDR3 is 19 amino acids long. CDR1 and CDR2 (germline): MDHEN, SYDVKM. Unmatched junction bases numbered 14, after V lost 2 bases and J lost 2 bases. This CDR3 reads CASSLPLLGQVNAYNEQFF. As DNA, the CDR3 is TGTGCCAGCAGTTTACCCCTCCTGGGACAGGTGAACGCCTACAATGAGCAGTTCTTC.

The rearrangement uses TRBV5-1 and TRBJ1-4, with a possible D match to TRBD1 (5 bases). The CDR3 sequence is 16 residues long. CDR1 SGHRS and CDR2 YFSETQ come from the germline V gene. V shed 1 base and J shed 3 bases, with 13 bases lying between them. The chain's CDR3 is CASSLRGGAANEKLFF. The DNA of the CDR3 is TGCGCCAGCAGCTTGAGGGGAGGTGCGGCTAATGAAAAACTGTTTTTT.

This clone is termed medium-sized. This chain connects TRBV7-9 to TRBJ1-3; TRBD1 might be the D (5 bases). The length of the CDR3 is 14 residues. Deletions cut 4 bases from V and 3 bases from J, with 10 bases between. Germline values: CDR1 SEHNR, CDR2 FQNEAQ (reference sequence). Written as DNA, the CDR3 is TGTGCCAGCAGCTCGCGGACATTTGGAAACACCATATATTTT. It yields the protein CASSSRTFGNTIYF.

This chain joins TRBV7-8 and TRBJ1-4, with D maybe TRBD1 (6 bases). Trimming took 4 bases from V and 8 from J, leaving 20 bases between them. Germline V gene data show CDR1 as SGHVS and CDR2 as FQNEAQ. CDR3 length: 16 amino acids. This CDR3 is CASSSYVTGREEKLFF. The DNA of the CDR3 is TGTGCCAGCAGCTCCTATGTGACAGGCCGGGAGGAAAAACTGTTTTTT.

The J gene is TRBJ2-5, the V gene TRBV6-1, with D unclear. This CDR3 has 13 amino acids. With 1 base removed from V and 3 bases from J, the gap between germline ends came to 6 bases. The V gene's germline CDR1 is MNHNS and CDR2 SASEGT. CDR3 residues: CASSEGVEETQYF. Written as DNA, the CDR3 is TGTGCCAGCAGTGAAGGGGTAGAAGAGACCCAGTACTTC.

This clone was found once. This chain joins TRBV27 and TRBJ2-5; D is uncertain. The germline gives CDR1 MNHEY, CDR2 SMNVEV (reference sequence). Trimming pared 5 bases from V and 4 bases from J, leaving 14 bases between. CDR3 length equals 14 residues. This chain's CDR3 is CASSPRGFSETQYF. CDR3 nucleotides: TGTGCCAGCAGTCCCCGTGGCTTCTCAGAGACCCAGTACTTC.

J is TRBJ1-3 and V is TRBV14, with unresolved D. V was trimmed by 2 bases and J by 0 bases, leaving 11 bases between them. Germline-derived CDR1 and CDR2 are SGHDN and FVKESK. The CDR3 covers 16 residues. The CDR3 DNA sequence: TGTGCCAGCAGCCAACTTTCACTGGCCTCTGGAAACACCATATATTTT. Its translation: CASSQLSLASGNTIYF.

Only a few counts were recorded for this clone. This chain links TRBV5-1 with TRBJ2-1; 8 nucleotides line up with TRBD2. J lost 15 bases, V lost 3 bases, and 20 bases had no gene match. The length of the CDR3 is 16 residues. Germline V lookup: CDR1 SGHRS, CDR2 YFSETQ. Here the CDR3 reads CASSSNGGLVYEGRFF. CDR3 nucleotide sequence: TGCGCCAGCAGCTCGAATGGGGGACTAGTATACGAGGGGCGGTTCTTC.

The CDR3 protein is CASSTPGPTGDTQYF. The DNA of the CDR3 is TGTGCCAGTAGTACCCCGGGACCCACAGGAGATACGCAGTATTTT. V is TRBV19 and J is TRBJ2-3; D tentatively reads TRBD1 or TRBD2 (5 bases each). The V gene lost 4 bases and the J gene lost 5 bases, with 16 bases spanning the gap. Germline V gene sequence: CDR1 LNHDA, CDR2 SQIVND (reference sequence). This CDR3 has 15 residues.

CDR3 nucleotide sequence: TGTGCCAGCAGCCCTCCCGGGGACAGGGCAGATACGCAGTATTTT. It specifies CASSPPGDRADTQYF. V usage is TRBV27 and J usage is TRBJ2-3; the match to TRBD1 covers 9 bases. V gave up 6 bases and J gave up 4 bases; unmatched junction bases: 8. From germline, CDR1 is MNHEY and CDR2 SMNVEV (reference sequence). The CDR3 has 15 amino acids.

The chain uses TRBV19 and TRBJ2-1; 7 bases match TRBD2. The CDR3 is made up of 14 amino acids. Unmatched junction bases numbered 7, after V lost 7 bases and J lost 4 bases. CDR1 and CDR2 (germline): LNHDA, SQIVND (reference sequence). In nucleotides, the CDR3 is TGTGCCAGTATGAGGGCTAGCGGATACAATGAGCAGTTCTTC. Its translation is CASMRASGYNEQFF.

The chain uses TRBV5-4 and TRBJ2-3, with D possibly TRBD2 on 6 matching bases. This CDR3 comprises 15 residues. V lost 4 bases and J lost 6, with 18 bases in between. The germline V gene encodes CDR1 SGHNT and CDR2 YYREEE (reference sequence). Written as DNA, the CDR3 is TGTGCCAGCAGCATCGGGACTTTCAAGAGGGATACGCAGTATTTT. This codes for CASSIGTFKRDTQYF.